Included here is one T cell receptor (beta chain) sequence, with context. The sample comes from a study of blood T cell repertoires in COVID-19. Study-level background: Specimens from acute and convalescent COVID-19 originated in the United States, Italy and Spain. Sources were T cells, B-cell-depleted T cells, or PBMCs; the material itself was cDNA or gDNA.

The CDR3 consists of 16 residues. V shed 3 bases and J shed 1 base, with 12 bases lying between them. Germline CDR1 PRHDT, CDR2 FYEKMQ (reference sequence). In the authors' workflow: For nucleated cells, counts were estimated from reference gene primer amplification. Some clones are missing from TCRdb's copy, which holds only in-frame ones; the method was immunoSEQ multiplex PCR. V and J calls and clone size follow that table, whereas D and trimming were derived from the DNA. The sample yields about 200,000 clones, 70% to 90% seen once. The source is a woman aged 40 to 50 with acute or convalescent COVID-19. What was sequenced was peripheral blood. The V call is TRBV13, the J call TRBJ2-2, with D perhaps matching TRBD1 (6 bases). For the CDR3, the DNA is TGTGCCAGCAGCTTCTTGGACAGACTGAACACCGGGGAGCTGTTTTTT. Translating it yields CASSFLDRLNTGELFF.